This passage covers 23 T cell receptor beta chains from one sample sequenced in a study of siplizumab effects on memory and regulatory T cells. TCRdb's copy holds only in-frame clones and misses some; the assay was immunoSEQ multiplex PCR. The sample includes around 100,000 clones, roughly 92% seen only once; the top ten take roughly 0.6%. The sample comprised Tregs sorted from blood. These receptors were taken from a human donor in good health.

The rearrangement uses TRBV7-9 and TRBJ2-7; TRBD1 aligns across 7 bases. Per germline, CDR1 SEHNR and CDR2 FQNEAQ (reference sequence). V lost 5 bases, J lost 2 bases, and 9 bases stayed unmatched. CDR3 length: 15 amino acids. The CDR3: CASSPGTVGTYEQYF. For the CDR3, the DNA is TGTGCCAGCAGCCCCGGGACAGTAGGAACCTACGAGCAGTACTTC.

The genes are TRBV27 and TRBJ2-5, with unresolved D. Looked up from germline, CDR1 is MNHEY and CDR2 is SMNVEV (reference sequence). The CDR3 runs to 11 residues. The germline V and J ends were trimmed by 2 bases and 7 bases, with 5 bases remaining between them. CDR3 in amino acids: CASSLSGTQYF. CDR3 sequence (DNA): TGTGCCAGCAGTTTAAGTGGGACCCAGTACTTC.

The chain is built from TRBV18 and TRBJ2-4; 11 nucleotides agree with TRBD2. The CDR3 is made up of 14 amino acids. Trimming cost V 3 bases and J 5 bases; bases outside gene matches: 0. Looked up from germline, CDR1 is KGHSH and CDR2 is LQKENI. The CDR3 DNA reads TGTGCCAGCTCACCGGGACTAGCGGAAAACATTCAGTACTTC. Protein sequence: CASSPGLAENIQYF. Together with reference TRBV18 and TRBJ2-4, the CDR3 gives the full variable domain: NAGVMQNPRHLVRRRGQEARLRCSPMKGHSHVYWYRQLPEEGLKFMVYLQKENIIDESGMPKERFSAEFPKEGPSILRIQQVVRGDSAAYFCASSPGLAENIQYFGAGTRLSVL.

V is TRBV10-3 and J is TRBJ2-7; D could derive from TRBD1 or TRBD2 (5 bases each). The V gene lost 5 bases and the J gene lost 3 bases, with 14 bases spanning the gap. CDR1 is ENHRY, CDR2 SYGVKD, per germline. The CDR3 has 14 residues. The CDR3, as DNA: TGTGCCATCAGTATCCGGGACGGAGGCTACGAGCAGTACTTC. It yields the protein CAISIRDGGYEQYF.

The CDR3 DNA is TGTGCCAGCAGCCAAGACCTAAGGGGGAACATTCAGTACTTC. The encoded protein is CASSQDLRGNIQYF. The chain couples TRBV14 to TRBJ2-4; the D gene is possibly TRBD1 (6 bases). Germline V CDR1 and CDR2: SGHDN, FVKESK. V dropped 0 bases and J dropped 7 bases, with 10 bases sitting between them. The length of the CDR3 is 14 residues.

This clone has only one observation. The chain uses TRBV19 and TRBJ2-6, with TRBD2 as a possible D gene (5 bases). The CDR3 runs to 15 residues. Germline V gene sequence: CDR1 LNHDA, CDR2 SQIVND (reference sequence). Trimming removed 3 bases from V and 2 bases from J, with 8 bases in between. The CDR3, as DNA: TGTGCCAGTAGTATCGGGATGGCTGGGGCCAACGTCCTGACTTTC. Encoded protein: CASSIGMAGANVLTF.

CDR3 sequence reads: CASSFYGGQEETQYF. CDR3 DNA: TGTGCCAGCAGCTTTTACGGGGGCCAAGAAGAGACCCAGTACTTC. V gene TRBV7-9 combines with J gene TRBJ2-5; D assignment may be TRBD1 or TRBD2 (6 bases each). The CDR3 has 15 amino acids. Germline V lookup: CDR1 SEHNR, CDR2 FQNEAQ (reference sequence). Trimming removed 3 bases from V and 3 bases from J, with 14 bases in between. Complete variable domain (other parts from reference TRBV7-9 and TRBJ2-5): DTGVSQNPRHKITKRGQNVTFRCDPISEHNRLYWYRQTLGQGPEFLTYFQNEAQLEKSRLLSDRFSAERPKGSFSTLEIQRTEQGDSAMYLCASSFYGGQEETQYFGPGTRLLVL.

This clone was seen just once. V and J are TRBV4-1 and TRBJ1-5, with D uncertain. Trimming pared 0 bases from V and 3 bases from J, leaving 12 bases between. The CDR3 is made up of 16 amino acids. CDR1 and CDR2 (germline): MGHRA, YSYEKL. For the CDR3, the DNA is TGCGCCAGCAGCCAAGATAGGTGGACTGCCAATCAGCCCCAGCATTTT. Translated, it gives CASSQDRWTANQPQHF.

V and J are TRBV15 and TRBJ2-2; the D is unclear. The CDR3 extends over 16 amino acids. Germline-derived CDR1 and CDR2 are LNHNV and YYDKDF (reference sequence). Trimming shortened V by 0 bases and J by 6 bases, and 14 bases separated the two germline ends. The CDR3 loop reads CATSRDPRTLAGELFF. Here the CDR3 DNA reads TGTGCCACCAGCAGAGATCCCAGGACGCTTGCCGGGGAGCTGTTTTTT.

V usage is TRBV10-3 and J usage is TRBJ1-3, with 7 positions matching TRBD1. Germline trimming cut 4 bases from V and 0 bases from J; bases unmatched to any gene: 21. Germline V gene sequence: CDR1 ENHRY, CDR2 SYGVKD. This CDR3 spans 21 amino acids. The chain's CDR3 is CAISASLGTAELIYSGNTIYF. DNA for the CDR3: TGTGCCATCAGTGCTAGTCTGGGGACAGCCGAGCTGATTTACTCTGGAAACACCATATATTTT.

The CDR3 protein is CASSPAGRSYEQYF. The CDR3 region has the DNA TGTGCCAGCAGCCCAGCGGGAAGGTCCTACGAGCAGTACTTC. The chain has TRBV28 and TRBJ2-7; 7 bases fit TRBD2. Germline CDR1 reads MDHEN; CDR2 reads SYDVKM. CDR3 length: 14 residues. V gave up 6 bases and J gave up 1 base; unmatched junction bases: 6.

The chain couples TRBV15 to TRBJ2-7; 8 bases line up with TRBD1. Germline loops: CDR1 LNHNV, CDR2 YYDKDF (reference sequence). This CDR3 spans 15 amino acids. V dropped 1 base and J dropped 7; count of bases not matched to a gene: 9. CDR3 nucleotide sequence: TGTGCCACCAGCAGAGTTCGGGACAGGTCAGGGGAGCAGTACTTC. This translates into CATSRVRDRSGEQYF.

A word on this clone: Additional DNA sequences in this sample encode the identical CDR3. V usage is TRBV5-1 and J usage is TRBJ2-5; D unclear. This CDR3 spans 12 amino acids. Germline CDR1 and CDR2: SGHRS and YFSETQ. Trimming shortened V by 0 bases and J by 1 base, and 1 base separated the two germline ends. CDR3 protein: CASSLVQETQYF. CDR3 DNA: TGCGCCAGCAGCTTGGTCCAAGAGACCCAGTACTTC.

The chain is built from TRBV19 and TRBJ2-4; 14 bases are a match to TRBD2. J gave up 10 bases and V 3 bases, and 5 bases lay outside the gene matches. Per germline, CDR1 LNHDA and CDR2 SQIVND (reference sequence). CDR3 length: 15 residues. The CDR3 nucleotides are TGTGCCAGTAGTATTGGGGGACTAGCGGGAGATATTCAGTACTTC. Its translation: CASSIGGLAGDIQYF.

CDR3 residues: CASSLLVPGEQFF. The CDR3 nucleotides read TGTGCCAGCAGCTTACTGGTTCCGGGAGAGCAGTTCTTC. V usage is TRBV7-6 and J usage is TRBJ2-1, with D tentatively TRBD2 (5 bases). The CDR3 spans 13 residues. Trimming took off 2 bases at V and 10 bases at J, with 12 bases between the two ends. The germline V gene has CDR1 SGHVS and CDR2 FNYEAQ.

V and J are TRBV5-6 and TRBJ1-2, with TRBD1 identical over 7 bases. The CDR3 loop spans 16 amino acids. The germline gives CDR1 SGHDT, CDR2 YYEEEE. The V gene end was trimmed by 1 base and the J gene end by 2 bases; junction bases not matched to a gene: 8. The CDR3 DNA follows: TGTGCCAGCAGCTTGAACCGGGACAGATACAACTATGGCTACACCTTC. This sequence encodes CASSLNRDRYNYGYTF.

The chain couples TRBV14 to TRBJ2-6; D unresolved. This CDR3 spans 16 amino acids. Trimming removed 2 bases at V and 0 bases at J, with 8 bases between. Germline values: CDR1 SGHDN, CDR2 FVKESK. The CDR3 DNA reads as TGTGCCAGCAGCCAAAGGTATGCCTCTGGGGCCAACGTCCTGACTTTC. This codes for CASSQRYASGANVLTF.

The chain couples TRBV5-1 to TRBJ1-4; 9 nucleotides agree with TRBD1. This CDR3 region has 14 residues. Germline values: CDR1 SGHRS, CDR2 YFSETQ. The junction had 2 bases not matched to a gene; V was cut back by 0 bases and J by 8 bases. CDR3 in amino acids: CASSLGTGDEKLFF. CDR3 coding DNA: TGCGCCAGCAGCTTGGGGACAGGGGACGAAAAACTGTTTTTT. The variable domain in full, with the rest retrieved from reference TRBV5-1 and TRBJ1-4, is KAGVTQTPRYLIKTRGQQVTLSCSPISGHRSVSWYQQTPGQGLQFLFEYFSETQRNKGNFPGRFSGRQFSNSRSEMNVSTLELGDSALYLCASSLGTGDEKLFFGSGTQLSVL.

V and J are TRBV6-5 and TRBJ1-1; tentative D call: TRBD1 (5 bases). This CDR3 comprises 15 residues. The ends were cut back, 0 bases at V and 3 bases at J, with 11 bases in the middle. Germline CDR1 and CDR2: MNHEY and SVGAGI. The CDR3 sequence: CASSYSSDRDTEAFF. In DNA form, the CDR3 reads TGTGCCAGCAGTTACTCGAGTGACAGAGACACTGAAGCTTTCTTT.

V and J are TRBV7-8 and TRBJ2-6, with D tentatively TRBD1 (5 bases). There are 15 residues in the CDR3. Germline CDR1 reads SGHVS; CDR2 reads FQNEAQ. The germline V and J ends were trimmed by 5 bases and 2 bases, with 10 bases remaining between them. The CDR3 region has the DNA TGTGCCAGCAGCAGCAGGGCCCCTGGGGCCAACGTCCTGACTTTC. This sequence encodes CASSSRAPGANVLTF.

This rearrangement joins TRBV15 to TRBJ2-7, with D perhaps TRBD2 (5 bases). From germline, CDR1 is LNHNV and CDR2 YYDKDF (reference sequence). The V end was cut by 2 bases, the J end by 4 bases, with 18 bases between. The CDR3 has 16 amino acids. The CDR3 DNA reads as TGTGCCACCAGCAGATCCCTCCCCCCGCTAGCTTACGAGCAGTACTTC. Its translation: CATSRSLPPLAYEQYF.

The chain is built from TRBV6-5 and TRBJ1-2; tentatively, D is TRBD1 (5 bases). Germline V gene sequence: CDR1 MNHEY, CDR2 SVGAGI. With 6 bases removed from V and 4 bases from J, the gap between germline ends came to 18 bases. The CDR3 contains 15 residues. The CDR3 DNA reads TGTGCCAGCAGCGACGGGACGGCCTCTTTCTATGGCTACACCTTC. The encoded protein is CASSDGTASFYGYTF.

Only one count was recorded for this clone. This chain joins TRBV18 and TRBJ1-1; unclear D gene. V was pared by 2 bases and J by 4 bases, with 14 bases between. CDR3 length: 15 amino acids. CDR1 and CDR2 from the germline V gene are KGHSH and LQKENI. The CDR3 DNA reads TGTGCCAGCTCACCAGACATCGGAGGGAGCACTGAAGCTTTCTTT. Encoded protein: CASSPDIGGSTEAFF.